Listed here are 11 T cell receptor beta chains from one sample, sequenced in a study of T cell responses to AZD1222 COVID-19 vaccine. Assay used: immunoSEQ multiplex PCR; TCRdb lists only in-frame clones, some missing. Of approximately 150,000 clones in the sample, less than 95% were seen once. The sequences come from peripheral blood, collected on day 0 of AZD1222 vaccination. The receptors shown here come from an adult in good health.

The chain couples TRBV7-2 to TRBJ1-1; D gene ambiguous. The germline CDR1 and CDR2 sequences are SGHTA and FQGNSA. CDR3 length equals 12 residues. V lost 5 bases and J lost 7, with 11 bases in between. The CDR3 spells CASSQAVGEAFF. The CDR3 nucleotides read TGTGCCAGCAGCCAGGCCGTGGGTGAAGCTTTCTTT.

The chain couples TRBV30 to TRBJ1-2; 9 bases fit TRBD1. The V and J ends lost 3 bases and 2 bases, in that order; junction bases with no gene match: 4. Germline V CDR1 and CDR2: GTSNPN, SVGIG (reference sequence). CDR3 size: 14 residues. The CDR3 is CAWRGTGRNYGYTF. The CDR3 DNA sequence: TGTGCCTGGAGGGGGACAGGGAGGAACTATGGCTACACCTTC.

On this clone itself: Other DNA sequences in this specimen translate into the identical CDR3. The chain is built from TRBV3-1 (or the pseudogene TRBV3-2) and TRBJ1-2; a weak D match, TRBD1 (6 bases). Trimming stripped 0 bases from V and 1 base from J, with 9 bases between. Per germline, CDR1 LGHDT and CDR2 YNNKEL (reference sequence). The CDR3 is made up of 15 amino acids. CDR3 loop: CASSQDYRVNYGYTF. The CDR3 nucleotides read TGTGCCAGCAGCCAAGATTACAGGGTTAACTATGGCTACACCTTC.

The gene calls are TRBV4-1 and TRBJ2-1; 9 nucleotides match TRBD2. The V gene's germline CDR1 is MGHRA and CDR2 YSYEKL. The V gene end was trimmed by 1 base and the J gene end by 9 bases; junction bases not matched to a gene: 13. This CDR3 has 17 residues. This CDR3 is CASSQVWRGGPEGEQFF. As DNA, the CDR3 is TGCGCCAGCAGCCAAGTGTGGCGGGGGGGGCCAGAAGGTGAGCAGTTCTTC.

In this sample, this clone turned up once. CDR3 loop: CASSLPPRGPITDTQYF. The CDR3 DNA sequence: TGTGCCAGCAGCTTACCTCCACGGGGCCCGATCACAGATACGCAGTATTTT. The rearrangement joins TRBV7-8 to TRBJ2-3; the D gene could be TRBD1 or TRBD2 (5 bases each). Trimming took off 2 bases at V and 2 bases at J, with 17 bases between the two ends. The V gene's germline CDR1 is SGHVS and CDR2 FQNEAQ. The CDR3 is 17 amino acids.

The chain combines TRBV6-1 with TRBJ1-1, with 7 bases lining up with TRBD1. Germline CDR1 is MNHNS and CDR2 is SASEGT. The CDR3 runs to 15 residues. J gave up 0 bases and V 0 bases, and 1 base lay outside the gene matches. As DNA, the CDR3 is TGTGCCAGCAGTGAAGCGACAGGGTTGAACACTGAAGCTTTCTTT. This codes for CASSEATGLNTEAFF.

This chain joins TRBV24-1 and TRBJ2-7; no clear D gene. Germline CDR1 and CDR2: KGHDR and SFDVKD. The CDR3 extends over 11 amino acids. Trimming took 0 bases from V and 6 from J, leaving 2 bases between them. The CDR3 DNA follows: TGTGCCACCAGTGATTTGTCCGAGCAGTACGTC. This gives the protein CATSDLSEQYV.

The chain carries TRBV7-8 and TRBJ1-6, with 7 bases identical to TRBD1. The CDR3 runs 14 residues. CDR1 is SGHVS, CDR2 FQNEAQ, per germline. The V segment lost 0 bases and the J segment 9 bases; nucleotides outside the gene matches: 2. The CDR3 sequence is CASSLAGQISPLHF. As DNA, the CDR3 is TGTGCCAGCAGCTTAGCGGGACAGATTTCACCCCTCCACTTT.

This sequence joins TRBV27 and TRBJ1-2, with D hard to call. V was shortened by 3 bases and J by 2 bases, with 16 bases between the two germline ends. Germline loops: CDR1 MNHEY, CDR2 SMNVEV (reference sequence). CDR3 length equals 16 residues. In DNA form, the CDR3 reads TGTGCCAGCAGTTTGTCATCGGGGAGGCCCAACTATGGCTACACCTTC. This encodes CASSLSSGRPNYGYTF.

The chain employs TRBV5-8 and TRBJ1-1; D may be TRBD1 (6 bases). V lost 4 bases and J lost 2, with 9 bases in between. CDR1 is SGHTS and CDR2 is YDEGEE in the germline V gene. This CDR3 contains 13 residues. The CDR3 DNA follows: TGTGCCAGCAGCCTACAGGGAAACACTGAAGCTTTCTTT. Translated, it gives CASSLQGNTEAFF.

The chain is built from TRBV25-1 and TRBJ1-5; D gene unclear. Trimming removed 3 bases at V and 9 bases at J, with 12 bases between. The CDR3 loop spans 13 amino acids. The germline CDR1 and CDR2 sequences are MGHDK and SYGVNS. The CDR3, as DNA: TGTGCCAGCAGTGATCTTAGTGGGCGGCCCCAGCATTTT. This translates into CASSDLSGRPQHF.